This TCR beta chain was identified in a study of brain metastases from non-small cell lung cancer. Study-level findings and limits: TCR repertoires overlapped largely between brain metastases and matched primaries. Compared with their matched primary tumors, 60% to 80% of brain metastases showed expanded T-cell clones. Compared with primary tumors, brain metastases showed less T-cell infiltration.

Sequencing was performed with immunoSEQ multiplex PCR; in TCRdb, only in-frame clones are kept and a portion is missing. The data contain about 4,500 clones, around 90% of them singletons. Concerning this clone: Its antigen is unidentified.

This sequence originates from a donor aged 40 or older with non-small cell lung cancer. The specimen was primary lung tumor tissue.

In nucleotides, the CDR3 is TGCAGCGGACAGGAGTTGAACACTGAAGCTTTCTTT. As protein: CSGQELNTEAFF. The chain recombines TRBV29-1 with TRBJ1-1; maybe TRBD1 (6 bases). The CDR3 covers 12 residues. Trimming cost V 7 bases and J 0 bases, with 9 bases left between them. Germline V gene data show CDR1 as SQVTM and CDR2 as ANQGSEA.